Shown below are 17 T cell receptor beta chains from a single sample sequenced in a study of blood T cell repertoires in COVID-19. The method was immunoSEQ multiplex PCR; TCRdb's version includes in-frame clones alone and lacks a portion of them. The sample contains 200,000 to 300,000 clones, roughly 85% of which appear only once. Source material: peripheral blood. Receptors originate from a man aged 45 to 65 with COVID-19, enrolled during active disease.

This clone was observed once. This same CDR3 is encoded by further DNA sequences in the sample. This chain uses TRBV19 with TRBJ1-5; maybe TRBD1 (6 bases). The ends were cut back, 3 bases at V and 4 bases at J, with 10 bases in the middle. Germline CDR1 reads LNHDA; CDR2 reads SQIVND (reference sequence). The CDR3 is made up of 14 amino acids. CDR3 protein: CASSISQGNQPQHF. CDR3 nucleotide sequence: TGTGCCAGTAGTATTTCTCAGGGGAATCAGCCCCAGCATTTT.

This clone was counted a few times. The chain links TRBV18 to TRBJ1-5, with D perhaps matching TRBD1 (5 bases). The V gene lost 4 bases and the J gene lost 3 bases, with 10 bases spanning the gap. The CDR3 extends over 14 amino acids. The V gene's germline CDR1 is KGHSH and CDR2 LQKENI. CDR3 sequence: CASSQRGDNQPQHF. The CDR3 bases are TGTGCCAGCTCACAAAGGGGCGACAATCAGCCCCAGCATTTT.

This chain joins TRBV9 and TRBJ1-1; D perhaps matches TRBD1 (6 bases). CDR1 is SGDLS, CDR2 YYNGEE, per germline. This CDR3 is 15 amino acids long. Trimming removed 2 bases at V and 0 bases at J, with 11 bases between. CDR3 region: CASSVGQNLNTEAFF. For the CDR3, the DNA is TGTGCCAGCAGCGTCGGACAGAACCTGAACACTGAAGCTTTCTTT.

This chain links TRBV21-1 with TRBJ2-7; TRBD1 was called by the table and not checked on the DNA. TRBV21-1 is deemed a pseudogene. This CDR3 contains 16 residues. The CDR3 here is CASSKLVGTGYHEQYF. CDR3 bases: TGTGCCAGCAGCAAGTTAGTTGGGACAGGGTATCACGAGCAGTACTTC.

The chain recombines TRBV7-9 with TRBJ1-1, with D maybe TRBD1 (5 bases). V was trimmed by 5 bases and J by 0 bases, leaving 16 bases between them. Per germline, CDR1 SEHNR and CDR2 FQNEAQ (reference sequence). CDR3 length: 16 amino acids. CDR3 nucleotide sequence: TGTGCCAGCAGCCGATTGGGATCGGGGGTGAACACTGAAGCTTTCTTT. Its protein is CASSRLGSGVNTEAFF. The full variable domain, rest sourced from reference TRBV7-9 and TRBJ1-1, is DTGVSQNPRHKITKRGQNVTFRCDPISEHNRLYWYRQTLGQGPEFLTYFQNEAQLEKSRLLSDRFSAERPKGSFSTLEIQRTEQGDSAMYLCASSRLGSGVNTEAFFGQGTRLTVV.

The chain has TRBV29-1 and TRBJ2-2, with a tentative D call TRBD2 (7 bases). The CDR3 spans 17 residues. Germline V lookup: CDR1 SQVTM, CDR2 ANQGSEA. V dropped 1 base and J dropped 7 bases, with 22 bases sitting between them. For the CDR3, the DNA is TGCAGCGTTGAAGGCGGGGGCCCCGATCGGAGCAACGGGGAGCTGTTTTTT. Translated, it gives CSVEGGGPDRSNGELFF.

The chain joins TRBV4-3 to TRBJ2-3; 11 nucleotides line up with TRBD2. The CDR3 loop spans 16 amino acids. J lost 3 bases, V lost 0 bases, and 2 bases had no gene match. From germline, CDR1 is LGHNA and CDR2 YSLEER. The CDR3 protein is CASSQDPSGGTDTQYF. In DNA, the CDR3 is TGCGCCAGCAGCCAAGATCCTAGCGGGGGGACAGATACGCAGTATTTT.

The chain employs TRBV7-8 and TRBJ1-5, with a possible D match to TRBD1 (6 bases). In germline, CDR1 is SGHVS, CDR2 FQNEAQ. V was clipped by 3 bases and J by 0 bases, with 15 bases between them. The CDR3 spans 17 residues. The CDR3 here is CASSFGGARNSNQPQHF. CDR3 DNA sequence: TGTGCCAGCAGCTTTGGGGGGGCCAGGAATAGCAATCAGCCCCAGCATTTT.

This chain connects TRBV4-2 to TRBJ1-5; 9 bases line up with TRBD1. The CDR3 covers 16 residues. V shed 0 bases and J 3 bases; nucleotides not matched to a gene: 3. Germline loops: CDR1 LGHNA, CDR2 YNFKEQ. CDR3 protein: CASSQEWTGDNQPQHF. In DNA form, the CDR3 reads TGTGCCAGCAGCCAAGAATGGACAGGGGACAATCAGCCCCAGCATTTT.

This chain joins TRBV10-3 and TRBJ2-7; 8 nucleotides align to TRBD1. V dropped 6 bases and J dropped 3; count of bases not matched to a gene: 4. The V gene's germline CDR1 is ENHRY and CDR2 SYGVKD. The CDR3 length is 13 residues. The DNA for the CDR3 is TGTGCCATCAGCTACAGGGGGATCTACGAGCAGTACTTC. Translating gives CAISYRGIYEQYF.

The rearrangement links TRBV19 to TRBJ1-1; D remains ambiguous. The germline V gene has CDR1 LNHDA and CDR2 SQIVND (reference sequence). The CDR3 runs 13 residues. The germline V and J ends were trimmed by 9 bases and 1 base, with 12 bases remaining between them. Written as DNA, the CDR3 is TGTGCCAGCCGGACCGGGAGGAACACTGAAGCTTTCTTT. Translating gives CASRTGRNTEAFF.

This chain joins TRBV6-2 or TRBV6-3 and TRBJ2-3; D ambiguous. CDR1 and CDR2 from the germline V gene are MNHEY and SVGEGT. Deletions cut 3 bases from V and 0 bases from J, with 10 bases between. CDR3 size: 15 residues. CDR3 sequence: CASSYSLSSTDTQYF. CDR3 in DNA: TGTGCCAGCAGTTATAGCTTGTCGAGCACAGATACGCAGTATTTT.

The chain joins TRBV6-5 to TRBJ2-1; possibly TRBD2 for D (6 bases). The CDR3 extends over 14 amino acids. Germline V CDR1 and CDR2: MNHEY, SVGAGI. Trimming removed 2 bases at V and 9 bases at J, with 14 bases between. The CDR3 sequence: CASSYTSLPGEQFF. Written as DNA, the CDR3 is TGTGCCAGCAGTTACACTAGCTTGCCGGGTGAGCAGTTCTTC.

The chain couples TRBV4-2 to TRBJ2-2; 7 bases align to TRBD1. The CDR3 runs 15 residues. CDR1 LGHNA and CDR2 YNFKEQ come from the germline V gene. V was clipped by 4 bases and J by 6 bases; unmatched bases: 8. DNA for the CDR3: TGTGCCAGCAGCCCTTCGGACAGGAAGGCCGGGGAGCTGTTTTTT. Its protein product is CASSPSDRKAGELFF.

V gene TRBV19 combines with J gene TRBJ1-4; 9 bases align to TRBD1. There are 14 residues in the CDR3. V trimming: 3 bases; J trimming: 6 bases; junction bases outside the gene matches: 2. CDR1 is LNHDA and CDR2 is SQIVND in the germline V gene (reference sequence). CDR3 residues: CASSIGQGYEKLFF. In nucleotides, the CDR3 is TGTGCCAGTAGTATCGGACAGGGGTATGAAAAACTGTTTTTT.

This rearrangement joins TRBV5-1 to TRBJ2-3, with D possibly being TRBD1 (6 bases). Germline-derived CDR1 and CDR2 are SGHRS and YFSETQ. V dropped 4 bases and J dropped 0 bases, with 12 bases sitting between them. CDR3 length: 15 amino acids. This chain's CDR3 is CASSRQDPSTDTQYF. The DNA of the CDR3 is TGCGCCAGCAGCCGACAGGACCCTAGCACAGATACGCAGTATTTT.

This clone was seen a handful of times. Other nucleotide sequences in the sample specify the same CDR3. This chain links TRBV19 with TRBJ1-3; no definite D call. Trimming left V 5 bases short and J 0 bases short, with 5 bases between. Germline values: CDR1 LNHDA, CDR2 SQIVND (reference sequence). This CDR3 contains 13 residues. CDR3 in DNA: TGTGCCAGTAGTCCTTACTCTGGAAACACCATATATTTT. It translates to CASSPYSGNTIYF.